Listed here is a single T cell receptor (beta chain). This entry is derived from a study of blood T cell repertoires in COVID-19. Background on the study: Acute and convalescent COVID-19 specimens originated in the United States, Italy and Spain. The analysed material was cDNA or gDNA that came from T cells, B-cell-depleted T cells, or PBMCs.

V lost 0 bases to trimming and J lost 1 base, with 9 bases between them. CDR1 MNHEY and CDR2 SVGAGI come from the germline V gene. The CDR3 has 15 residues. In the authors' workflow: Estimation of nucleated cell counts relied on the amplification of reference gene primers. Some clones are missing from TCRdb's copy, which holds only in-frame ones; the method was immunoSEQ multiplex PCR. V, J and clone size are those of that table, while D and trimming were read from the DNA. The sample has about 230,000 clones; around 78% are singletons. The source is a woman in her seventies with active or convalescent COVID-19. Sequenced material: peripheral blood. J is TRBJ2-5 and V is TRBV6-5, with D tentatively TRBD1 (6 bases). CDR3 sequence: CASSYSQGIQETQYF. CDR3 DNA sequence: TGTGCCAGCAGTTACTCTCAGGGGATCCAAGAGACCCAGTACTTC.